This T cell receptor beta chain is from a study of cytomegalovirus exposure and HLA in healthy donors (dated 2017 in TCRdb). Regarding the study in general: An earlier analysis of approximately 550 of the donors reported roughly 300 Gb of sequence data and around 120 million unique TCR beta sequences from about 200 million T cells. Approximately 310 gigabases of sequencing data and around 87 million unique TCR sequences were included in an early release covering about 600 HLA-typed donors. Of the roughly 420 genotyped donors, approximately 81% were placed in the genetic ancestry cluster associated with self-reported Caucasian donors. The aim of the study was to test whether cataloging public T cell receptors could identify signatures of past pathogen exposure. The study profiled the T cell repertoires of 500 to 800 subjects by immunosequencing and related them to cytomegalovirus serostatus. In addition to the first cohort of hundreds of subjects, a separate validation cohort of approximately 130 different subjects was used. The study combined high-throughput TCR immunosequencing, statistical association of individual TCRs with disease status, and machine learning to predict cytomegalovirus infection status. In a later analysis, previously published TCR beta repertoires from 666 donors were re-analyzed and high-resolution HLA genotyping was added so that TCR occurrence patterns could be studied. The later analysis used no new phenotypic data to find candidate immune exposures, relying instead on TCR beta sequences and their occurrence across donors. An earlier analysis of approximately 500 of the donors applied high-throughput TCR beta sequencing to assess whether each TCR beta V gene segment acted as functional or pseudogenic. Donor age, sex, ethnicity and CMV serostatus were collected together with the repertoire data. Genome-wide SNP genotypes for about 65% of the roughly 700 donors were used in a later genetic analysis, which treated that subset as a discovery cohort. Every discovery cohort repertoire had been produced on one sequencing platform. Both class I and class II loci were covered by HLA typing, at four-digit resolution. The number of typed donors differed by locus: roughly 620-630 for A, B, C, DRB1 and DQB1; 500 to 550 for DQA1; 606 for DPA1; and some 430 for DPB1. Because of strong linkage in the cohort, 4 to 6 DR-DQ haplotypes were treated as single units for association and clustering. Among around 400 genotyped donors of the cohort, an average of about 240,000 unique TCR beta nucleotide sequences were sequenced per donor, 15% to 20% of them non-productive.

To prepare the library, the immunoSEQ multiplex PCR assay was applied. The multiplex PCR relied on a mix of 60 forward primers for TCR Vbeta segments and 13 reverse primers for TCR Jbeta segments. Amplification of the CDR3 region of rearranged TCR beta genes was performed with a multiplex PCR assay on genomic DNA. On the Illumina HiSeq System, the amplified TCR beta libraries were sequenced as 87-base-pair reads. Per the original workflow: In a later analysis, about 80 million unique TCR beta chains were counted across the roughly 670 repertoires, and approximately 11 million of these chains were shared by at least two donors. A nearest-neighbor algorithm error-corrected the raw reads and collapsed the reads into unique sequences, merging closely related sequences to remove PCR and sequencing errors. CDR3 sequences were aligned to IMGT reference sequences to assign V, D and J gene segments. For a sequence to be retained, a match of at least six nucleotides to both a V gene segment and a J gene segment was required. A rearrangement was called productive if the CDR3 had no stop codons and remained in frame with V and J, and every other rearrangement was called non-productive. CDR3 was defined by IMGT convention, running from the second conserved V-encoded cysteine to the conserved J-encoded phenylalanine. The earlier analysis of approximately 500 of the donors excluded sequences that lacked an unambiguous match to a single V gene segment. An earlier analysis of around 600 of the donors classified V segments as functional when productive rearrangements were above 56.7% and as segregating when the standard deviation between donors was above 5%. A statistical classification framework was built for diagnosing cytomegalovirus status from the catalog of TCR beta chain sequences. In a later analysis, V and J genes were assigned by comparing TCR nucleotide sequences against IMGT/GENE-DB human TR gene sequences. In a later analysis, CDR3 sequences and most-parsimonious VDJ recombination scenarios were assigned using the TCRdist pipeline. In a later analysis, each TCR beta chain was defined by its CDR3 amino acid sequence together with its V-gene family, and reads lacking a unique V-gene family were excluded. As a way to deal with suspected cross-contamination and a sequencing artifact, a later analysis dropped more than 500 nucleotide sequences that were highly shared and had low generation probability. In a later analysis, a clonal expansion index for each public chain was calculated from normalized within-repertoire ranks of inferred template counts. A later analysis computed generation probabilities with a VDJ recombination model fitted to out-of-frame rearrangements, and checked the results against IGoR. A later analysis scored TCR-TCR, TCR-HLA and TCR-CMV co-occurrence with hypergeometric tests, applying a repertoire-size bias correction to TCR pairs. False discovery rates were estimated in a later analysis by permuting HLA or CMV assignments 20 times. In a later analysis, co-occurring TCRs were grouped using DBSCAN, and TCRdist sequence similarity was added for clustering within HLA-allele-positive subsets. Repertoires with fewer than 30,000 or more than 120,000 public chains, plus five repertoires with anomalous nucleotide sharing, were excluded from co-occurrence clustering. TCRdb limited this immuneACCESS table to in-frame rearrangements with V and J called. A share of clones is missing; checked studies link under half to unresolved V genes, and the rest is unexplained. V and J calls plus clone size are reproduced from that table; the DNA served to infer D and trimming. For this sample the table gives under 170,000 clones, of which around 79% were detected only once. The top ten hold under 8% of the sample.

The cohort comprised 666 healthy bone marrow donors. Cohort members were all nominally healthy when sampled, although unrecorded immune exposures were likely present. The donor tested CMV seropositive, placing the donor among the 289 seropositive members of the cohort. Every donor gave a peripheral blood sample, and the peripheral blood mononuclear cells from that sample were used for TCR beta sequencing. The Qiagen DNeasy Blood Extraction Kit was used to extract genomic DNA from the blood cell samples. What the authors observed across the whole study: Compared with the approximately 700-donor mean, donors in an Asian-associated ancestry cluster had fewer N-insertions in productive TCRs, according to a later genetic analysis. In a later analysis, HLA-associated TCR beta chains were found to be more clonally expanded and to have lower generation probabilities than equally common non-associated chains. Linkage disequilibrium might explain the correlated functional status among segregating V segments, but an unknown experimental factor could not be ruled out. A later analysis associated about 17,000 TCR beta sequences with specific HLA alleles at a false discovery rate of 0.05. A later genetic analysis associated a missense DCLRE1C variant with V-gene and J-gene trimming of TCR beta chains, and an independent cohort replicated the association. Because counts were too low, roughly 17 rarely observed V segments, including chromosome 9 orphons, were left out of the earlier analysis of about 500 of the donors. Most TCR sequences were observed very rarely across donors, whereas some public TCRs were present in many individuals. The cohort was sequenced for TCR beta chains only, and without alpha or paired-chain data the features that could be detected were limited. A total of 164 TCR beta chains were listed by the study as associated with cytomegalovirus. In a later analysis, most CMV-associated TCR beta chains were found to appear HLA-restricted, with HLA associations seemingly driven largely by CMV exposure. A cluster of highly shared sequence variants was judged likely to represent a technical artifact of the sequencing pipeline. In an earlier analysis of several hundred of the donors, most TCR beta V segments were observed in productive rearrangements about 87% or about 30% of the time, broadly matching IMGT annotations. Assigning TCR associations to individual alleles was difficult when HLA alleles, especially DR and DQ, strongly co-occurred. A further reported finding was that TCR beta sequences accurately predicted the HLA-A and HLA-B alleles for most subjects in the first cohort. The authors suggested that the approach could potentially be extended to other disease states and immunological phenotypes. Because some donors lacked HLA typing at each locus, the association tests relied only on the typed subset. The classifier was reported to diagnose cytomegalovirus status with high specificity and sensitivity in both the original and validation cohorts. According to a later analysis, TCR association rates differed among HLA loci, with DRB1 alleles showing the most associated TCRs and HLA-C alleles showing the fewest. For the cohort, immune exposure information was limited to CMV serostatus. Roughly uniform sequencing depth across donors was assumed in presence/absence analyses, although this assumption may not hold. A later analysis reported that several top co-occurrence clusters appeared linked to parvovirus B19, influenza, CMV and Epstein-Barr virus. Three of the identified cytomegalovirus-associated TCR beta chains were confirmed in vitro to be specific for cytomegalovirus antigens.

This clone was seen a handful of times. The target of this receptor is not known. Base-call qualities are not available, and no considerably larger clone is one nucleotide away. The sequencing sample was made of PBMCs. The sequence was obtained from a man in his fifties in good health and CMV-seropositive.

At the DNA level, the sequence is TGCGCCAGCAGCTCATTTAGAGGCAGGGACCAAGAGACCCAGTACTTC. It translates to CASSSFRGRDQETQYF. Rearrangement joined TRBV5-1 to TRBJ2-5, with TRBD1 tentatively as D gene (5 bases match). V and J lose 3 bases and 0 bases, and a span of 15 bases separates them. As encoded in the germline V gene, CDR1 is SGHRS while CDR2 is YFSETQ. The CDR3, from cysteine to phenylalanine, totals 16 residues. The retained sequence is limited to the CDR3, 48 bases, with the frame set at the first base.